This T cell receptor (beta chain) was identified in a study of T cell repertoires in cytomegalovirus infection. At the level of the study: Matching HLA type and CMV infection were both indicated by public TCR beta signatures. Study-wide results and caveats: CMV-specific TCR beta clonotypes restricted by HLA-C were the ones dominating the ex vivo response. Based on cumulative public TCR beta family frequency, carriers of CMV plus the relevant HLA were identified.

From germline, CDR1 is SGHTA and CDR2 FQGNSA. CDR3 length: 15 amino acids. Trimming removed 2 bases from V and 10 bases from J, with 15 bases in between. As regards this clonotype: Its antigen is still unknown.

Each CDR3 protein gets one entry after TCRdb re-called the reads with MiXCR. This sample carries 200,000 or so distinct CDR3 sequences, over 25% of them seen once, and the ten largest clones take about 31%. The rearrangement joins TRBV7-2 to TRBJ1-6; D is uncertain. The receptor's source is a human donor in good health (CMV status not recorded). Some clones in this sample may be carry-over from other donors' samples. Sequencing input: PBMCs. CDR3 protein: CASSLRQTQGSPLHF. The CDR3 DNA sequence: TGTGCCAGCAGCTTACGGCAGACCCAAGGGTCACCCCTCCACTTT.